This TCR beta chain was sequenced for a study of T-cell memory formation after mild COVID-19. Study in general: TCR clusters were mostly confined to one donor each. General observations from the study: Pre-infection memory held some responding clones, suggesting pre-existing cross-reactive T cells responded. Later expanders leaned toward CD4+, whereas clones contracting from day 15 to 85 were balanced CD4/CD8.

Each CDR3 protein gets one entry after TCRdb re-called the 5' RACE reads with MiXCR. The sample lists roughly 350,000 distinct CDR3 sequences; around 27% were seen once. In the case of this clonotype: The antigen is not known.

This CDR3 is built from 15 residues. Trimming stripped 4 bases from V and 5 bases from J, with 16 bases between. The germline V gene encodes CDR1 MGHRA and CDR2 YSYEKL. The sequencing sample was made of PBMCs or a T cell subset sorted from them (not recorded which). The source is an adult woman who had mild COVID-19 (a few samples of this study predate the infection). Cell type and time point are not known. The chain has TRBV4-1 and TRBJ2-3; D might be TRBD2 (6 bases). The CDR3 nucleotides are TGCGCCAGCAGCCCCCAAGGTAGAGCGGGAGATACGCAGTATTTT. Translation: CASSPQGRAGDTQYF.